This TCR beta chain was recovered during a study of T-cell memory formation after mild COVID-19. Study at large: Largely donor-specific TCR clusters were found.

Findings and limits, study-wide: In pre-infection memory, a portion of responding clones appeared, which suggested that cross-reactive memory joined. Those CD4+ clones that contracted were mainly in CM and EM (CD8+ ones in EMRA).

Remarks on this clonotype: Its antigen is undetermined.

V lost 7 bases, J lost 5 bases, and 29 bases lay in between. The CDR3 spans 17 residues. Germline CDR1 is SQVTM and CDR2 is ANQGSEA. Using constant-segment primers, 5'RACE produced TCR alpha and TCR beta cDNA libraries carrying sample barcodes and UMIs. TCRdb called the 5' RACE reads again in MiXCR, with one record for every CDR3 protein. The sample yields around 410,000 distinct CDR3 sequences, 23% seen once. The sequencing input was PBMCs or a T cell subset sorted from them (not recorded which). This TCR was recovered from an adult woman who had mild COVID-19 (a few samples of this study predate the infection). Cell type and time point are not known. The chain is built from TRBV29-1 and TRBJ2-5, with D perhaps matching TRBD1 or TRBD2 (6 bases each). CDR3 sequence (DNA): TGCAGCGCCGATCGTAGCAGGGGCCGAATTCGGGGGGAGACCCAGTACTTC. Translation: CSADRSRGRIRGETQYF.